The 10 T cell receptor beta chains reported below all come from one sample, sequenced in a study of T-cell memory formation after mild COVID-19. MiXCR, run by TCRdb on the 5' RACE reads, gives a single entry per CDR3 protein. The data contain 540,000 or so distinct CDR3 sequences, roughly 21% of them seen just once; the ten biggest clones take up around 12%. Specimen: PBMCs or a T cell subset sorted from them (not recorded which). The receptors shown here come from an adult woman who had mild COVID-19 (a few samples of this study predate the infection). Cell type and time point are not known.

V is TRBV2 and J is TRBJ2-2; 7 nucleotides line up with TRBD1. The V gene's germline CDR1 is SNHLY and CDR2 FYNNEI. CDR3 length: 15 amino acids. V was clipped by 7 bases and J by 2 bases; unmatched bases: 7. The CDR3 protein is CASIRDSLNTGELFF. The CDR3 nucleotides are TGTGCCAGCATTAGGGACAGCCTTAACACCGGGGAGCTGTTTTTT.

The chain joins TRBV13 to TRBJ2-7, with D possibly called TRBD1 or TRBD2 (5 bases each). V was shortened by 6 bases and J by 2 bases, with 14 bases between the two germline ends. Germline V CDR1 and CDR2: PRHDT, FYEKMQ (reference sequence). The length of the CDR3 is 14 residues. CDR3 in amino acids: CASREQGDPYEQYF. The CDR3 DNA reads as TGTGCCAGCAGGGAGCAGGGAGATCCCTACGAGCAGTACTTC.

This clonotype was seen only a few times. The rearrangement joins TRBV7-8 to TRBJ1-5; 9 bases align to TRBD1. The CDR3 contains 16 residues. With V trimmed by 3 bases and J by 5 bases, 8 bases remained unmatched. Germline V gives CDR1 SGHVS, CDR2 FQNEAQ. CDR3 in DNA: TGTGCCAGCAGCTTCATTCACAGGGGGCAGGATCAGCCCCAGCATTTT. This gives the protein CASSFIHRGQDQPQHF. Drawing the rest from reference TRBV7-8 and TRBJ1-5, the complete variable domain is GAGVSQSPRYKVAKRGQDVALRCDPISGHVSLFWYQQALGQGPEFLTYFQNEAQLDKSGLPSDRFFAERPEGSVSTLKIQRTQQEDSAVYLCASSFIHRGQDQPQHFGDGTRLSIL.

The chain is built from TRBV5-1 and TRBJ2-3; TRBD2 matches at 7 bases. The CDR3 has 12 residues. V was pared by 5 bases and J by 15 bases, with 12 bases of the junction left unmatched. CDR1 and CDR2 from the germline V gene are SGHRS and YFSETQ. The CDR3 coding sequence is TGCGCCAGCAGTCACGATCGGACTAGTCATTATTTT. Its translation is CASSHDRTSHYF.

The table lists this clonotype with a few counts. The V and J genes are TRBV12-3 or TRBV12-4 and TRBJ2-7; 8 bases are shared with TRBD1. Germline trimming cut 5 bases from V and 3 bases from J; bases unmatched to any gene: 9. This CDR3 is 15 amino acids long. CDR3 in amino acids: CASSPVGTGGYEQYF. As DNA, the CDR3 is TGTGCCAGCAGTCCAGTTGGGACAGGCGGCTACGAGCAGTACTTC.

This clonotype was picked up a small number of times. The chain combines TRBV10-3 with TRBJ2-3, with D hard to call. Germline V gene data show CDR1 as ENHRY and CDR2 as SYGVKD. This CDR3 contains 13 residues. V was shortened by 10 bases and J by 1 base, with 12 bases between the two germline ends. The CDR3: CATEPVGTDTQYF. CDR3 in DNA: TGTGCCACCGAGCCCGTGGGCACAGATACGCAGTATTTT.

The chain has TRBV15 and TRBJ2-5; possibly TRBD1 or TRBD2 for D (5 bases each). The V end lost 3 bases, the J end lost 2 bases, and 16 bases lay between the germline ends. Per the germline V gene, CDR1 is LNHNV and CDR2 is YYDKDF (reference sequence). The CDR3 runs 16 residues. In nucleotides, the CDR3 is TGTGCCACCAGCAGGCCCGGACGGGACCCGCAAGAGACCCAGTACTTC. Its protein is CATSRPGRDPQETQYF.

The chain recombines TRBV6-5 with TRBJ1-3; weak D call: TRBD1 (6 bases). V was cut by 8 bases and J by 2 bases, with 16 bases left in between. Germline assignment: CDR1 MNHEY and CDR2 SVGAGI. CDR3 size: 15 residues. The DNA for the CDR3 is TGTGCCAGCGCCCGGGGGCCGGATGCTGGAAACACCATATATTTT. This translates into CASARGPDAGNTIYF.

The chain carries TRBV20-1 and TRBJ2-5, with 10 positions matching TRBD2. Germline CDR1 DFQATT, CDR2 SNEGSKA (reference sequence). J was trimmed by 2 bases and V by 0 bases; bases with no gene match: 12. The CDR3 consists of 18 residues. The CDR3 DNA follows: TGCAGTGCTAGAGATTGGATGTCTAGCGGGAGTTGGCAAGAGACCCAGTACTTC. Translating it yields CSARDWMSSGSWQETQYF.

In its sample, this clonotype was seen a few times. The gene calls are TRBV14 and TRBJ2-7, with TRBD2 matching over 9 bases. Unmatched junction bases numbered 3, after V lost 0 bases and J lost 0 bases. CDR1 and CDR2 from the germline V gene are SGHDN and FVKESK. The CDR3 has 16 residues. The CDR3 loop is CASSQDVAGVSYEQYF. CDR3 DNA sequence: TGTGCCAGCAGCCAAGATGTAGCGGGGGTCTCCTACGAGCAGTACTTC.